This TCR beta chain was recovered during a study of OX40 agonist ivuxolimab in advanced cancers. Broader study findings: By week 6 at 0.1 to 3.0 mg/kg, blood CD4+ and CD8+ T cells had expanded clonally.

Comments on this clone: Its antigen remains unidentified.

Method: immunoSEQ multiplex PCR; TCRdb's copy keeps in-frame clones and lacks some. The data hold about 80,000 clones, with 70% to 90% observed a single time. Patients were ruled out by autoimmune disease history or systemic immunosuppression. The CDR3 has 18 residues. The germline V gene encodes CDR1 SGHTA and CDR2 FQGNSA. V trimming: 5 bases; J trimming: 0 bases; junction bases outside the gene matches: 10. The sample in question was CD4+ or CD8+ T cells sorted from blood, obtained in a trial of the OX40 agonist ivuxolimab. This clonotype was obtained from an adult with an advanced solid tumor such as melanoma, head and neck, liver or kidney cancer. The rearrangement links TRBV7-2 to TRBJ2-1; TRBD2 aligns across 10 bases. CDR3 sequence reads: CASSRRLAGGHSYNEQFF. In DNA, the CDR3 is TGTGCCAGCAGCCGGAGATTAGCGGGGGGCCACTCCTACAATGAGCAGTTCTTC.